This entry lists 29 T cell receptor beta chains sequenced from one sample in a study of CD8 T cells in ankylosing spondylitis. TCRdb redid the calling of the 5' RACE reads with MiXCR, one entry per CDR3 protein. The sample lists just over 300,000 distinct CDR3 sequences, roughly 20% occurring once. The specimen was blood, either unsorted or a sorted T cell fraction (not recorded which). The origin of the receptors is a female donor with ankylosing spondylitis or in good health (not recorded which).

CDR3 in amino acids: CASRGLGSTGELFF. CDR3 nucleotide sequence: TGTGCCAGTAGAGGACTCGGTTCCACCGGGGAGCTGTTTTTT. The J gene is TRBJ2-2, the V gene TRBV19; a possible D gene is TRBD2 (5 bases). V lost 6 bases and J lost 4, with 12 bases in between. This CDR3 is 14 amino acids long. CDR1 and CDR2 (germline): LNHDA, SQIVND (reference sequence).

The chain couples TRBV4-3 to TRBJ2-2; no firm D call. CDR1 and CDR2 (germline): LGHNA, YSLEER. With 0 bases removed from V and 6 bases from J, the gap between germline ends came to 8 bases. The CDR3 spans 14 residues. The CDR3 protein is CASSQDRVPGELFF. In DNA form, the CDR3 reads TGCGCCAGCAGCCAAGATAGAGTCCCCGGGGAGCTGTTTTTT.

The chain has TRBV29-1 and TRBJ1-4; 7 bases line up with TRBD1. The J segment lost 8 bases and the V segment lost 5 bases, leaving 8 bases of the junction unmatched. The germline gives CDR1 SQVTM, CDR2 ANQGSEA. The CDR3 length is 13 residues. The CDR3 spells CSVSRRGQEKLFF. The CDR3 DNA sequence: TGCAGCGTTTCCCGGAGGGGGCAGGAAAAACTGTTTTTT.

In this sample, this clonotype turned up a few times. The chain has TRBV10-3 and TRBJ1-4; D might be TRBD1 (5 bases). CDR1 and CDR2 (germline): ENHRY, SYGVKD. The V end was cut by 4 bases, the J end by 5 bases, with 11 bases between. The CDR3 sequence is 14 residues long. In nucleotides, the CDR3 is TGTGCCATCAGTGGAGGTCGGGGGAATGAAAAACTGTTTTTT. Protein sequence: CAISGGRGNEKLFF.

Ten or more counts support this clonotype. V usage is TRBV18 and J usage is TRBJ2-7, with 8 positions matching TRBD1. Germline V gives CDR1 KGHSH, CDR2 LQKENI. CDR3 length: 15 amino acids. Trimming took 3 bases from V and 2 from J; bases not matched to a gene: 6. The CDR3 sequence is CASSPRDRLTYEQYF. Written as DNA, the CDR3 is TGTGCCAGCTCACCTAGGGACAGGTTGACCTACGAGCAGTACTTC.

The chain combines TRBV20-1 with TRBJ2-3; 8 positions agree with TRBD2. The length of the CDR3 is 16 residues. The J segment lost 3 bases and the V segment lost 1 base, leaving 9 bases of the junction unmatched. The germline CDR1 and CDR2 sequences are DFQATT and SNEGSKA (reference sequence). CDR3 DNA: TGCAGTGCTAGAGGGGGGTCGGCTAGCGGGACAGATACGCAGTATTTT. Translation: CSARGGSASGTDTQYF.

This clonotype showed up many times. The chain employs TRBV6-5 and TRBJ2-5; maybe TRBD2 (6 bases). V lost 5 bases, J lost 7 bases, and 11 bases lay in between. Looked up from germline, CDR1 is MNHEY and CDR2 is SVGAGI. The CDR3 runs 12 residues. This chain's CDR3 is CASSISGGTQYF. The CDR3 region has the DNA TGTGCCAGCAGTATCTCCGGGGGGACCCAGTACTTC.

The table lists this clonotype with a few counts. The rearrangement uses TRBV7-2 and TRBJ2-7; tentatively, D is TRBD1 or TRBD2 (5 bases each). V lost 5 bases and J lost 0, with 14 bases in between. Germline V gives CDR1 SGHTA, CDR2 FQGNSA. The CDR3 runs to 15 residues. As DNA, the CDR3 is TGTGCCAGCAGCCGTCGGGCAGGGAGCTCCTACGAGCAGTACTTC. It encodes CASSRRAGSSYEQYF.

The V gene is TRBV18, the J gene TRBJ2-6; no clear D gene. V lost 3 bases, J lost 0 bases, and 21 bases lay in between. Per the germline V gene, CDR1 is KGHSH and CDR2 is LQKENI. CDR3 length equals 20 residues. The CDR3 reads CASSPWRQSFGDSGANVLTF. The CDR3 DNA reads TGTGCCAGCTCACCTTGGAGACAATCGTTTGGGGACTCTGGGGCCAACGTCCTGACTTTC.

This chain uses TRBV7-2 with TRBJ1-1; TRBD1 agrees at 8 bases. Germline assignment: CDR1 SGHTA and CDR2 FQGNSA. V trimming: 5 bases; J trimming: 9 bases; junction bases outside the gene matches: 5. The CDR3 consists of 12 residues. The CDR3 loop reads CASSATGGKAFF. The CDR3 region has the DNA TGTGCCAGCAGCGCAACAGGGGGGAAAGCTTTCTTT.

The chain combines TRBV5-1 with TRBJ1-2, with D possibly TRBD1 on 6 matching bases. The V and J ends lost 2 bases and 6 bases respectively, with 17 bases between them. This CDR3 spans 15 amino acids. CDR1 SGHRS and CDR2 YFSETQ come from the germline V gene. The DNA for the CDR3 is TGCGCCAGCAGCTTAATGCAGGGGAGGATCGATGGCTACACCTTC. Translation: CASSLMQGRIDGYTF.

In this sample, this clonotype turned up many times. The V and J genes are TRBV6-5 and TRBJ1-1; D is unresolved. The germline CDR1 and CDR2 sequences are MNHEY and SVGAGI. The CDR3 loop spans 14 amino acids. V lost 0 bases to trimming and J lost 3 bases, with 8 bases between them. CDR3 coding DNA: TGTGCCAGCAGTTACTCAACGGTGGACACTGAAGCTTTCTTT. Amino acid sequence: CASSYSTVDTEAFF.

There are many counts of this clonotype. V usage is TRBV20-1 and J usage is TRBJ1-5; 12 bases line up with TRBD1. The V and J ends lost 6 bases and 6 bases, in that order; junction bases with no gene match: 9. The CDR3 has 15 residues. The V gene's germline CDR1 is DFQATT and CDR2 SNEGSKA (reference sequence). The CDR3, as DNA: TGCAGTGCAACCCGGGACAGGGGGCAAGGTCAGCCCCAGCATTTT. This encodes CSATRDRGQGQPQHF.

This chain connects TRBV29-1 to TRBJ2-5; the match to TRBD2 covers 16 bases. J gave up 5 bases and V 6 bases, and 9 bases lay outside the gene matches. This CDR3 has 16 amino acids. Germline V gene data show CDR1 as SQVTM and CDR2 as ANQGSEA. CDR3: CSVAIGTSGRGETQYF. The CDR3 nucleotides are TGCAGCGTCGCGATAGGGACTAGCGGGAGGGGGGAGACCCAGTACTTC.

V gene TRBV6-2 or TRBV6-3 combines with J gene TRBJ2-3; D unresolved. V dropped 2 bases and J dropped 6 bases, with 12 bases sitting between them. The germline V gene encodes CDR1 MNHEY and CDR2 SVGEGT. CDR3 length: 14 amino acids. The CDR3 loop reads CASSYPTSLDTQYF. The CDR3 DNA follows: TGTGCCAGCAGTTACCCTACGAGTTTGGATACGCAGTATTTT.

This clonotype came up a few times. The genes are TRBV20-1 and TRBJ1-5; 9 bases line up with TRBD1. V lost 6 bases and J lost 5; bases outside the gene matches: 8. Germline assignment: CDR1 DFQATT and CDR2 SNEGSKA (reference sequence). This CDR3 has 14 amino acids. The CDR3 reads CSATTGGTDQPQHF. Written as DNA, the CDR3 is TGCAGTGCAACTACAGGGGGCACCGATCAGCCCCAGCATTTT.

The genes are TRBV9 and TRBJ2-1, with D tentatively TRBD1 (5 bases). CDR1 is SGDLS, CDR2 YYNGEE, per germline. CDR3 size: 18 residues. V lost 0 bases to trimming and J lost 0 bases, with 16 bases between them. CDR3 sequence: CASSVGGFHLSSYNEQFF. In DNA, the CDR3 is TGTGCCAGCAGCGTAGGGGGCTTTCACCTTAGCTCCTACAATGAGCAGTTCTTC.

The sample holds a few counts of this clonotype. The CDR3 sequence is CSVDRGPFNTGELFF. CDR3 nucleotide sequence: TGCAGCGTCGACAGGGGTCCCTTTAACACCGGGGAGCTGTTTTTT. The chain joins TRBV29-1 to TRBJ2-2; 8 bases line up with TRBD1. The CDR3 spans 15 residues. Germline V lookup: CDR1 SQVTM, CDR2 ANQGSEA. The junction had 8 bases not matched to a gene; V was cut back by 6 bases and J by 2 bases.

This chain connects TRBV7-2 to TRBJ1-1; 8 nucleotides line up with TRBD1. V lost 0 bases, J lost 10 bases, and 10 bases stayed unmatched. Germline V CDR1 and CDR2: SGHTA, FQGNSA. The CDR3 has 15 amino acids. The CDR3 sequence: CASSLAGQDVGGAFF. The CDR3 region has the DNA TGTGCCAGCAGCTTAGCGGGACAGGATGTTGGCGGAGCTTTCTTT.

This chain joins TRBV6-2 or TRBV6-3 and TRBJ2-1; D gene ambiguous. The CDR3 has 13 residues. The germline V and J ends were trimmed by 6 bases and 0 bases, with 6 bases remaining between them. CDR1 is MNHEY, CDR2 SVGEGT, per germline. In DNA, the CDR3 is TGTGCCAGCAGCGATCACTCCTACAATGAGCAGTTCTTC. This translates into CASSDHSYNEQFF.

The V and J genes are TRBV29-1 and TRBJ2-4; tentative D call: TRBD2 (6 bases). Between the trimmed V and J ends, which lost 3 bases and 8 bases, there was a span of 8 bases. Germline-derived CDR1 and CDR2 are SQVTM and ANQGSEA. CDR3 length equals 11 residues. Here the CDR3 reads CSVEWGDIQYF. For the CDR3, the DNA is TGCAGCGTTGAGTGGGGGGACATTCAGTACTTC.

The gene calls are TRBV4-3 and TRBJ2-2; D call uncertain. CDR1 is LGHNA and CDR2 is YSLEER in the germline V gene. Trimming left V 0 bases short and J 0 bases short, with 14 bases between. The CDR3 length is 18 residues. CDR3 nucleotides: TGCGCCAGCAGCCAAGATGTTGGCAGATTCGCGAACACCGGGGAGCTGTTTTTT. It codes for CASSQDVGRFANTGELFF.

This clonotype was seen many times. CDR3 loop: CAIRPWTSGSADTQYF. DNA of the CDR3: TGTGCCATCAGGCCTTGGACTAGCGGGAGTGCAGATACGCAGTATTTT. This sequence joins TRBV10-3 and TRBJ2-3; 13 bases line up with TRBD2. Germline CDR1 and CDR2: ENHRY and SYGVKD. This CDR3 is built from 16 residues. J was trimmed by 4 bases and V by 6 bases; bases with no gene match: 7.

This clonotype was detected only a few times. The rearrangement uses TRBV20-1 and TRBJ2-7, with no clear D. Germline CDR1 and CDR2: DFQATT and SNEGSKA (reference sequence). There are 14 residues in the CDR3. Trimming removed 3 bases from V and 1 base from J, with 13 bases in between. The DNA of the CDR3 is TGCAGTGCTAGCTTCCGGGTTGGGTCCTACGAGCAGTACTTC. It encodes CSASFRVGSYEQYF.

This clonotype was counted many times. This chain joins TRBV7-6 and TRBJ2-3, with D uncertain. Trimming removed 3 bases at V and 1 base at J, with 14 bases between. Germline CDR1 reads SGHVS; CDR2 reads FNYEAQ. The CDR3 covers 16 residues. The CDR3 DNA reads TGTGCCAGCAGCTTGGACGGCTCATCCCGCACAGATACGCAGTATTTT. This codes for CASSLDGSSRTDTQYF.

This clonotype has just a few counts. The chain has TRBV28 and TRBJ1-5; D remains unclear. Germline V gives CDR1 MDHEN, CDR2 SYDVKM. The CDR3 consists of 12 residues. V dropped 5 bases and J dropped 4 bases, with 6 bases sitting between them. CDR3 bases: TGTGCCAGCAGTGTGGCTAATCAGCCCCAGCATTTT. Its translation is CASSVANQPQHF.

The chain couples TRBV30 to TRBJ2-2, with D possibly TRBD1 on 5 matching bases. Looked up from germline, CDR1 is GTSNPN and CDR2 is SVGIG (reference sequence). This CDR3 is built from 14 residues. V was shortened by 0 bases and J by 10 bases, with 15 bases between the two germline ends. The CDR3 region has the DNA TGTGCCTGGAGTGTAAGGGGCGACAAAGTGGAGCTGTTTTTT. Protein: CAWSVRGDKVELFF.

This clonotype showed up just a few times. V usage is TRBV20-1 and J usage is TRBJ2-2, with D perhaps TRBD2 (6 bases). CDR1 and CDR2 from the germline V gene are DFQATT and SNEGSKA (reference sequence). V lost 7 bases and J lost 5, with 14 bases in between. This CDR3 is 13 amino acids long. The CDR3 protein is CSGISRGTGELFF. The DNA of the CDR3 is TGCAGTGGAATCAGCCGGGGGACCGGGGAGCTGTTTTTT.

The chain employs TRBV6-5 and TRBJ2-2, with a tentative D call TRBD2 (6 bases). The CDR3 sequence is 14 residues long. V lost 2 bases, J lost 6 bases, and 10 bases lay in between. In germline, CDR1 is MNHEY, CDR2 SVGAGI. The CDR3 protein is CASSYPREAGELFF. CDR3 DNA: TGTGCCAGCAGTTACCCCAGGGAGGCCGGGGAGCTGTTTTTT.